One sample yielded the 20 T cell receptor beta chains listed below, sequenced in a study of cytomegalovirus exposure and HLA in healthy donors. PCR was performed using 60 Vbeta and 13 Jbeta primers. TCRdb's table, derived via immunoSEQ multiplex PCR, lists solely in-frame clones and lacks some. The sample has more than 85,000 clones; around 75% are singletons. The sample taken for sequencing was PBMCs. These TCRs come from a woman under 30 in good health and CMV-seropositive.

The rearrangement links TRBV6-4 to TRBJ1-4; 9 nucleotides match TRBD1. Germline-derived CDR1 and CDR2 are MRHNA and SNTAGT. Trimming cost V 2 bases and J 8 bases; bases outside gene matches: 9. This CDR3 has 16 residues. The CDR3 DNA is TGTGCCAGCAGTGACGGGAGGGGGACAGGGCCGGAAAAACTGTTTTTT. Translation: CASSDGRGTGPEKLFF.

The chain couples TRBV5-1 to TRBJ2-7; no definite D call. Germline assignment: CDR1 SGHRS and CDR2 YFSETQ. Trimming removed 0 bases at V and 0 bases at J, with 10 bases between. The length of the CDR3 is 15 residues. The CDR3 protein is CASSLVAFSSYEQYF. The CDR3 coding sequence is TGCGCCAGCAGCTTGGTCGCTTTCAGCTCCTACGAGCAGTACTTC.

The J gene is TRBJ1-3, the V gene TRBV10-3, with 9 bases lining up with TRBD1. V lost 3 bases to trimming and J lost 8 bases; unmatched junction nucleotides: 5. The CDR3 spans 14 residues. The germline V gene has CDR1 ENHRY and CDR2 SYGVKD. In nucleotides, the CDR3 is TGTGCCATCAGTGACGGGACAGGGTTGTACACCATATATTTT. Translating it yields CAISDGTGLYTIYF.

The chain uses TRBV5-6 and TRBJ2-1, with TRBD2 as a possible D gene (6 bases). Per germline, CDR1 SGHDT and CDR2 YYEEEE. This CDR3 comprises 14 residues. V lost 2 bases to trimming and J lost 0 bases, with 6 bases between them. CDR3 sequence: CASSFGSSYNEQFF. DNA of the CDR3: TGTGCCAGCAGCTTCGGGAGCTCCTACAATGAGCAGTTCTTC.

The V gene is TRBV7-9, the J gene TRBJ2-5, with 8 bases lining up with TRBD1. This CDR3 has 14 residues. V shed 5 bases and J 5 bases; nucleotides not matched to a gene: 7. Looked up from germline, CDR1 is SEHNR and CDR2 is FQNEAQ (reference sequence). The CDR3 here is CASSHGQGYETQYF. In DNA, the CDR3 is TGTGCCAGCAGCCACGGACAGGGTTACGAGACCCAGTACTTC.

The rearrangement links TRBV29-1 to TRBJ2-1; D remains unclear. This CDR3 is 12 amino acids long. Trimming took off 5 bases at V and 3 bases at J, with 8 bases between the two ends. Germline CDR1 reads SQVTM; CDR2 reads ANQGSEA. CDR3 residues: CSVNAVYNEQFF. For the CDR3, the DNA is TGCAGCGTTAATGCGGTCTACAATGAGCAGTTCTTC.

This clone was observed a handful of times. The CDR3 here is CASSEPGQGNTEAFF. In DNA form, the CDR3 reads TGTGCCAGCAGTGAACCAGGACAGGGCAACACTGAAGCTTTCTTT. V gene TRBV6-1 combines with J gene TRBJ1-1; TRBD1 matches 8 bases. Germline V gene sequence: CDR1 MNHNS, CDR2 SASEGT. V lost 2 bases and J lost 2; bases outside the gene matches: 4. The CDR3 has 15 residues.

J is TRBJ2-1 and V is TRBV7-6; the match to TRBD1 covers 9 bases. Germline V CDR1 and CDR2: SGHVS, FNYEAQ. The CDR3 sequence is 15 residues long. After removal of 1 base from V and 2 bases from J, the junction contained 0 bases not matched to a gene. The CDR3 spells CASSLGDRAYNEQFF. The CDR3 DNA is TGTGCCAGCAGCTTAGGGGACAGGGCCTACAATGAGCAGTTCTTC.

V gene TRBV7-2 combines with J gene TRBJ2-1; 9 bases match TRBD2. Losses at the gene ends were 5 bases for V and 9 bases for J; bases not matched to a gene: 11. The CDR3 is 15 residues long. Germline V gene lookup returns CDR1 SGHTA and CDR2 FQGNSA. In nucleotides, the CDR3 is TGTGCCAGCAGCCTGGATAGCGGGGGAAGGCTTGAGCAGTTCTTC. It is translated as CASSLDSGGRLEQFF. Combining the CDR3 with reference TRBV7-2 and TRBJ2-1 gives the whole variable domain GAGVSQSPSNKVTEKGKDVELRCDPISGHTALYWYRQSLGQGLEFLIYFQGNSAPDKSGLPSDRFSAERTGGSVSTLTIQRTQQEDSAVYLCASSLDSGGRLEQFFGPGTRLTVL.

The chain joins TRBV13 to TRBJ1-2; maybe TRBD1 (6 bases). The CDR3 spans 14 residues. Germline lookup yields CDR1 PRHDT and CDR2 FYEKMQ (reference sequence). V was shortened by 5 bases and J by 5 bases, with 15 bases between the two germline ends. In DNA, the CDR3 is TGTGCCAGCAGCCCCTTGGGGGCCAAGTATGGCTACACCTTC. Protein sequence: CASSPLGAKYGYTF.

V usage is TRBV9 and J usage is TRBJ2-5; TRBD2 matches 9 bases. This CDR3 spans 15 amino acids. In germline, CDR1 is SGDLS, CDR2 YYNGEE. Trimming removed 6 bases from V and 1 base from J; junction bases left unmatched: 7. Written as DNA, the CDR3 is TGTGCCAGCACCCACGGGCGGGAGGGCCAAGAGACCCAGTACTTC. Translating it yields CASTHGREGQETQYF.

This chain joins TRBV15 and TRBJ1-4; no definite D call. This CDR3 region has 15 residues. Germline CDR1 is LNHNV and CDR2 is YYDKDF (reference sequence). Between the trimmed V and J ends, which lost 1 base and 3 bases, there was a span of 9 bases. The CDR3 DNA sequence: TGTGCCACCAGCAGAGTTACAGCTCCTAATGAAAAACTGTTTTTT. Protein: CATSRVTAPNEKLFF.

The chain has TRBV19 and TRBJ1-1, with 7 bases fitting TRBD1. The CDR3 contains 13 residues. V was pared by 9 bases and J by 3 bases, with 7 bases of the junction left unmatched. Germline V gene data show CDR1 as LNHDA and CDR2 as SQIVND (reference sequence). CDR3 coding DNA: TGTGCCAGCCTCCGGGACAGTTACACTGAAGCTTTCTTT. Its protein is CASLRDSYTEAFF.

This chain connects TRBV7-2 to TRBJ1-2; 9 nucleotides agree with TRBD1. The germline gives CDR1 SGHTA, CDR2 FQGNSA. V gave up 7 bases and J gave up 7 bases; unmatched junction bases: 7. This CDR3 comprises 13 residues. Written as DNA, the CDR3 is TGTGCCAGCAACGTACAGGGGGCAGCTGGCTACACCTTC. Its translation: CASNVQGAAGYTF.

Only a few counts were recorded for this clone. The rearrangement links TRBV27 to TRBJ1-4; 9 bases align to TRBD1. There are 16 residues in the CDR3. The V gene end was trimmed by 2 bases and the J gene end by 7 bases; junction bases not matched to a gene: 8. The V gene's germline CDR1 is MNHEY and CDR2 SMNVEV (reference sequence). The CDR3 region has the DNA TGTGCCAGCAGTTTAACCCTACAGGGGGCAATTGAAAAACTGTTTTTT. It translates to CASSLTLQGAIEKLFF.

V usage is TRBV5-1 and J usage is TRBJ1-1; D gene unclear. V was clipped by 0 bases and J by 1 base, with 7 bases between them. The CDR3 extends over 14 amino acids. Germline V lookup: CDR1 SGHRS, CDR2 YFSETQ. The CDR3 sequence: CASSLATANTEAFF. The CDR3 bases are TGCGCCAGCAGCTTGGCCACAGCGAACACTGAAGCTTTCTTT. The full variable domain, with the rest looked up from reference TRBV5-1 and TRBJ1-1, is KAGVTQTPRYLIKTRGQQVTLSCSPISGHRSVSWYQQTPGQGLQFLFEYFSETQRNKGNFPGRFSGRQFSNSRSEMNVSTLELGDSALYLCASSLATANTEAFFGQGTRLTVV.

V is TRBV5-6 and J is TRBJ2-1; D is ambiguous. Trimming took off 1 base at V and 15 bases at J, with 8 bases between the two ends. Per germline, CDR1 SGHDT and CDR2 YYEEEE. This CDR3 spans 10 amino acids. The CDR3 region has the DNA TGTGCCAGCAGCTTGTATCCTTGGTTCTTC. It encodes CASSLYPWFF.

The chain uses TRBV7-3 and TRBJ2-1; 7 bases match TRBD2. CDR1 is SGHTA and CDR2 is FQGTGA in the germline V gene. The CDR3 consists of 18 residues. J gave up 6 bases and V 2 bases, and 16 bases lay outside the gene matches. CDR3 sequence reads: CASSLSGRLASGLNEQFF. The CDR3 DNA reads TGTGCCAGCAGCTTATCAGGCCGGCTGGCTAGCGGACTCAATGAGCAGTTCTTC.

The V gene is TRBV15, the J gene TRBJ1-4, with TRBD1 matching over 7 bases. The CDR3 has 16 amino acids. After removal of 1 base from V and 6 bases from J, the junction contained 8 bases not matched to a gene. Germline assignment: CDR1 LNHNV and CDR2 YYDKDF (reference sequence). CDR3 sequence: CATSRAPTGSDEKLFF. CDR3 DNA sequence: TGTGCCACCAGCAGAGCCCCGACAGGGTCTGATGAAAAACTGTTTTTT.

The chain uses TRBV7-8 and TRBJ2-7, with TRBD2 identical over 7 bases. The CDR3 has 15 amino acids. The germline V gene has CDR1 SGHVS and CDR2 FQNEAQ. V was clipped by 0 bases and J by 4 bases; unmatched bases: 6. The CDR3 bases are TGTGCCAGCAGCTTAGCGGGAGGGAACGCATACGAGCAGTACTTC. It codes for CASSLAGGNAYEQYF.